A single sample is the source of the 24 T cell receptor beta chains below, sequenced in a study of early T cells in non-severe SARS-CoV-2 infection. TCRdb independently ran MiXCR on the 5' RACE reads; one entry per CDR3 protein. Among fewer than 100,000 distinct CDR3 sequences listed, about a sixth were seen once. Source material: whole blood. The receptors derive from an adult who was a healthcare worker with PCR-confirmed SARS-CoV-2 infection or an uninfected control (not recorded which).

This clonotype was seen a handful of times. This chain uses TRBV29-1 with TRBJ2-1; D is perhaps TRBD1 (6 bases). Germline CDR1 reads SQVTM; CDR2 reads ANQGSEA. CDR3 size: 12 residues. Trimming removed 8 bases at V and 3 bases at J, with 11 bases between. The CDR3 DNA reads TGCAGCAACCGGGACAACTACAATGAGCAGTTCTTC. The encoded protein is CSNRDNYNEQFF.

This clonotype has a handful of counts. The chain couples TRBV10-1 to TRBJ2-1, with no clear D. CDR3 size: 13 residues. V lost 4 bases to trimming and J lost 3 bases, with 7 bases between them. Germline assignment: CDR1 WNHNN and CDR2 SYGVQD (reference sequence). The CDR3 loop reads CASSASGYNEQFF. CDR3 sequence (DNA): TGCGCCAGCAGTGCTTCAGGCTACAATGAGCAGTTCTTC.

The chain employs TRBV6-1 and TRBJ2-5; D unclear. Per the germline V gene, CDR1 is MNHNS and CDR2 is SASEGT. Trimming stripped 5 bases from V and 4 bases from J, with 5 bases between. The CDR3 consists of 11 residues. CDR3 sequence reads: CASSFIETQYF. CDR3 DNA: TGTGCCAGCAGTTTCATAGAGACCCAGTACTTC.

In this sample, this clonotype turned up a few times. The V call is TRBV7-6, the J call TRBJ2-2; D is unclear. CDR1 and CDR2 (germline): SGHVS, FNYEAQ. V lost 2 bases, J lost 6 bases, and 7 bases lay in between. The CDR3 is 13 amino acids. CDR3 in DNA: TGTGCCAGCAGCTTATCCCCGGCCGGGGAGCTGTTTTTT. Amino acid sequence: CASSLSPAGELFF. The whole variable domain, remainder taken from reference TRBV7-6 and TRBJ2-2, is GAGVSQSPRYKVTKRGQDVALRCDPISGHVSLYWYRQALGQGPEFLTYFNYEAQQDKSGLPNDRFSAERPEGSISTLTIQRTEQRDSAMYRCASSLSPAGELFFGEGSRLTVL.

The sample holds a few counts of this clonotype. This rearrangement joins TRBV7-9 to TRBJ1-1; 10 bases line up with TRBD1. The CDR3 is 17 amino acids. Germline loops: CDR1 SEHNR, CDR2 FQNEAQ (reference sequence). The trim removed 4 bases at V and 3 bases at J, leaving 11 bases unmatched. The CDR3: CASSSDRGLRVDTEAFF. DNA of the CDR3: TGTGCCAGCAGCTCCGACAGGGGGCTTAGGGTGGACACTGAAGCTTTCTTT.

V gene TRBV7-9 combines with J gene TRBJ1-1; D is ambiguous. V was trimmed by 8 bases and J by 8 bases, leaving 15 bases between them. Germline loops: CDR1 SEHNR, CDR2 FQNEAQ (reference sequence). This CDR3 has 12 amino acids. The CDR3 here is CASFGPASEAFF. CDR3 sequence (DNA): TGTGCCAGCTTCGGGCCTGCAAGCGAAGCTTTCTTT. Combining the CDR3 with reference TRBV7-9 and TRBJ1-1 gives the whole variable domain DTGVSQNPRHKITKRGQNVTFRCDPISEHNRLYWYRQTLGQGPEFLTYFQNEAQLEKSRLLSDRFSAERPKGSFSTLEIQRTEQGDSAMYLCASFGPASEAFFGQGTRLTVV.

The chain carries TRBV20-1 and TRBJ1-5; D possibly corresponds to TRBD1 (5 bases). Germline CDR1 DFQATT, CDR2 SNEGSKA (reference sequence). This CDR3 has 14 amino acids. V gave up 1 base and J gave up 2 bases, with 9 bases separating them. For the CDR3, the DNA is TGCAGTGCTAGAGGTGAAGGGGGCAATCAGCCCCAGCATTTT. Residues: CSARGEGGNQPQHF.

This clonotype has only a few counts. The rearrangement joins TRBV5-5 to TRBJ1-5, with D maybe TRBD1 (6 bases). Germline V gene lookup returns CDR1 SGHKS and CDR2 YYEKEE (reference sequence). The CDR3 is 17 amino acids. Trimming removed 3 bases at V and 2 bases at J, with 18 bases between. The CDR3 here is CASSSWGGRTGNQPQHF. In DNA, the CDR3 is TGTGCCAGCAGCTCCTGGGGCGGTAGGACAGGCAATCAGCCCCAGCATTTT.

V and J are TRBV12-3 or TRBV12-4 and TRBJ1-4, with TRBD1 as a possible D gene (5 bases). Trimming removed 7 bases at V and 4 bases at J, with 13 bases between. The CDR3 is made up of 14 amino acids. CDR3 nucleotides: TGTGCCAGCACCTCCCCAGGGTATAATGAAAAACTGTTTTTT. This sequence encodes CASTSPGYNEKLFF.

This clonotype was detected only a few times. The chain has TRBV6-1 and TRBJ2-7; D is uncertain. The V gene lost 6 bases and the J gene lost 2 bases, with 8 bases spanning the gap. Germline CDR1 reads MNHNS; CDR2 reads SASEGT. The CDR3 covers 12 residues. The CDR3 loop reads CASRLKTYEQYF. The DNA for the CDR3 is TGTGCCAGCAGATTGAAAACCTACGAGCAGTACTTC.

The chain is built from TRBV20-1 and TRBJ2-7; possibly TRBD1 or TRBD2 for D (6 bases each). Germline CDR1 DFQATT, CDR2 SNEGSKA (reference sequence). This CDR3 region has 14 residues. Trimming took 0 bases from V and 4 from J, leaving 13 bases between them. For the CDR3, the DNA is TGCAGTGCTAGAGATCCAGGGGCGGGATACGAGCAGTACTTC. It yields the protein CSARDPGAGYEQYF.

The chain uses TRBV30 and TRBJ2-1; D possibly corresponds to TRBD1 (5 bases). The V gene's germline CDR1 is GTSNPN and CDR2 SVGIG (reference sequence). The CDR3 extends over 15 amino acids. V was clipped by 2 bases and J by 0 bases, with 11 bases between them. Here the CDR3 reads CAWSPGFSSYNEQFF. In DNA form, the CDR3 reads TGTGCCTGGAGTCCAGGGTTTTCCTCCTACAATGAGCAGTTCTTC.

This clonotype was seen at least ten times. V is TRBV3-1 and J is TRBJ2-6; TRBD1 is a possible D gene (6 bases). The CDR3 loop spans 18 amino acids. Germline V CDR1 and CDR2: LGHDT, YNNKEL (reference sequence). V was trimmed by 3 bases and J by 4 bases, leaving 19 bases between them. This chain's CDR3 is CASSQVTGPGAGANVLTF. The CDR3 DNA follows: TGTGCCAGCAGCCAGGTGACGGGCCCAGGGGCCGGGGCCAACGTCCTGACTTTC.

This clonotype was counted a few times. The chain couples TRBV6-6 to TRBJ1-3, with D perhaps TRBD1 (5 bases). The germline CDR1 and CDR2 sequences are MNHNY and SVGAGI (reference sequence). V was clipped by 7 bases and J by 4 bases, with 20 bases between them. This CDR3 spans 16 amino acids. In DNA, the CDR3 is TGTGCCAGCACCCCAGACAGCACAACAAGGGGAAACACCATATATTTT. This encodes CASTPDSTTRGNTIYF.

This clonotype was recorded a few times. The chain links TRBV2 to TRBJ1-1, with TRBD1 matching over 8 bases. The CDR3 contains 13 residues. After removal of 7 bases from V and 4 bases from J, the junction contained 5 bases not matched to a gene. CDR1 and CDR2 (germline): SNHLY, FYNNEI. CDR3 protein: CASIRQGTTEAFF. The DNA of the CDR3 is TGTGCCAGCATCCGACAGGGGACCACTGAAGCTTTCTTT.

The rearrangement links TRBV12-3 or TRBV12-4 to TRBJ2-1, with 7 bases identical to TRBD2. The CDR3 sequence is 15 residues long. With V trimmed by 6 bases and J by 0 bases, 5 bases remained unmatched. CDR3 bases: TGTGCCAGCAGAAACGGGGGGAGCTCCTACAATGAGCAGTTCTTC. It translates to CASRNGGSSYNEQFF.

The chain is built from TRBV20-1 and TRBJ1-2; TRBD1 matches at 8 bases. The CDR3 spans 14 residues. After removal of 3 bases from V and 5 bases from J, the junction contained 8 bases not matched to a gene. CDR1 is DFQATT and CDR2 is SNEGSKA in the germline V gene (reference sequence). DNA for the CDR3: TGCAGTGCTAGCGATCCCCAGGGGGCGTATGGCTACACCTTC. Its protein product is CSASDPQGAYGYTF.

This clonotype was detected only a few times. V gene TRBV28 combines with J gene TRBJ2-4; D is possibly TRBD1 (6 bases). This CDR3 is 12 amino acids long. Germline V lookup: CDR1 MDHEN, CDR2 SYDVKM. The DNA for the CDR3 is TGTGCTACAGGGACCGCCAAAAACATTCAGTACTTC. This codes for CATGTAKNIQYF.

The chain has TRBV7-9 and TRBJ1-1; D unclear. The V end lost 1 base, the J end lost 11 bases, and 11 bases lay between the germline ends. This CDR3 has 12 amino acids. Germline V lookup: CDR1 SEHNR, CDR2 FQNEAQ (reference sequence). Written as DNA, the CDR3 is TGTGCCAGCAGCTTAGGCCTTTCAATGGCTTTCTTT. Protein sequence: CASSLGLSMAFF.

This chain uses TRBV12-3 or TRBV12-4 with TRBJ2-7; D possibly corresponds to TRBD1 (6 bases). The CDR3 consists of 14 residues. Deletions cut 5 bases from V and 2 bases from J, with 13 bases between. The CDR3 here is CASSGGQGTYEQYF. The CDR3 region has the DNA TGTGCCAGCAGTGGGGGCCAGGGAACCTACGAGCAGTACTTC.

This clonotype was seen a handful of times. The CDR3 sequence: CASSLVLRTGAAGELFF. CDR3 bases: TGCGCCAGCAGCTTGGTGCTCCGGACAGGCGCGGCCGGGGAGCTGTTTTTT. This chain links TRBV5-1 with TRBJ2-2, with TRBD1 matching over 7 bases. Trimming removed 0 bases from V and 6 bases from J; junction bases left unmatched: 11. There are 17 residues in the CDR3. Germline values: CDR1 SGHRS, CDR2 YFSETQ.

CDR3 residues: CASSEARERTSGNNEQFF. The CDR3 DNA is TGTGCCAGCAGTGAGGCACGAGAACGGACTAGCGGGAACAATGAGCAGTTCTTC. The chain couples TRBV25-1 to TRBJ2-1, with 12 bases identical to TRBD2. CDR1 is MGHDK, CDR2 SYGVNS, per germline. There are 18 residues in the CDR3. The ends lost 3 bases at V and 5 bases at J; junction bases unmatched: 11.

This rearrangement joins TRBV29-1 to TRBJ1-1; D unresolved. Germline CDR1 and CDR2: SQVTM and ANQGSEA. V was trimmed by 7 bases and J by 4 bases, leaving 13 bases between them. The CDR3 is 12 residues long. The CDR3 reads CSGSERGTEAFF. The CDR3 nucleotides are TGCAGCGGCTCGGAGAGAGGCACTGAAGCTTTCTTT.

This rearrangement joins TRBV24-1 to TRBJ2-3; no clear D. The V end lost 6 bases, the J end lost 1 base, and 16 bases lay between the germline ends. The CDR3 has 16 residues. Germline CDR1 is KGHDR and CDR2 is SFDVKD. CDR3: CATSSHLVFGTDTQYF. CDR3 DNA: TGTGCCACCAGTTCTCACCTCGTATTCGGCACAGATACGCAGTATTTT.